The present entry profiles one TCR beta chain with its context. What antigen it recognizes has not been identified. Base quality data are lacking; no much larger clone is found one base away. This specimen belongs to a study of blood T cell repertoires in COVID-19 (dated by TCRdb to 2020 to 2022). About the investigation overall: Samples covering the acute and convalescent phases of COVID-19 were provided by collaborators in the United States, Italy and Spain. The material from the prospective study consisted of cDNA or gDNA derived from T cells, B-cell-depleted T cells, or PBMCs. The dataset comprised deeply sampled blood TCRbeta repertoires from subjects exposed to, actively infected with, or recovered from COVID-19. The repertoires were released in a freely available public database intended as a resource for research on the immune response to SARS-CoV-2. Samples came from the ongoing ImmuneRACE study (first 160 participants) plus 1,254 subjects from 6 global collaborators. The sample metadata nearly always contained a de-identified subject ID, COVID-19 status, age in years and sex. Where HLA class I and class II types were available, the types were taken from metadata supplied by the sample provider, not from assay-based typing.

The CDR3 spans 14 residues, from the cysteine through the phenylalanine. The only DNA kept is the CDR3, 42 bases in frame from the first base. The germline V gene provides CDR1 MNHEY and CDR2 SVGEGT. V is clipped by 5 bases and J by 0 bases, and the sequence between their germline boundaries is 10 bases long. Study-wide findings and limitations: How much clinical and demographic metadata was included differed by source and by participant, and the metadata was provided uncurated.

TCRbeta CDR3 regions were amplified from genomic DNA using the immunoSEQ Assay, a bias-controlled multiplex PCR. Per the source publication's procedure: The number of nucleated cells in each sample was estimated by amplification of reference gene primers within the assay. To quantify the absolute abundance of each unique TCRbeta CDR3 rearrangement, sequence reads were collapsed and filtered. For each sample, productive Simpson clonality was calculated by taking the square root of Simpson's diversity index across productive rearrangements. TCRdb's version of the immuneACCESS table is confined to in-frame rearrangements and falls short of the full clone set. An unresolved V gene accounts for under half of the shortfall where checked; the remainder is of unknown origin. That table furnishes V, J and clone size, whereas the DNA furnished D and trimming. Recorded for this sample are fewer than 150,000 clones; around nine tenths of them occurred a single time. In total, the top ten clones hold about 4.1% of the sample.

Each collaborating institution followed its own protocols to collect whole blood in K2EDTA tubes. For TCRbeta analysis, collaborators shipped samples as frozen whole blood, isolated PBMCs, or DNA extracted from either of those sample types. What was sequenced was peripheral blood. The rearrangement joined TRBV6-2 or TRBV6-3 to TRBJ1-1, with no confidently assigned D gene. The clonotype was recovered from a woman in her forties with acute or convalescent COVID-19. DNA sequence: TGTGCCAGCAGTCCCCGGTCCTTGAACACTGAAGCTTTCTTT. Translated, it gives CASSPRSLNTEAFF.